The present T cell receptor beta chain was sequenced within a study of blood T cells in healthy people across ages (dated by TCRdb to between 2014 and 2016). For the wider study: In model experiments, roughly one uniquely barcoded TCR beta cDNA molecule per two T cells was captured by template switching. To avoid experimental bias, donors of different ages were spread randomly across the sequencing lanes. Age-related changes in TCR beta repertoire diversity were measured in the study by deep sequencing normalized with unique cDNA molecular identifiers. The donors were split into four age groups: young (average around 15 years), middle-aged (roughly 39), aged (over 55) and long-lived (approximately 80). Using the same blood draw, the study looked at two additional independent replicas of 1 million unique cDNA reads for two donors, one aged 18 to 30 and the other aged 80 or older. The paper's findings and limits, for the study overall: The CMV infection status of donors was not known, potentially confounding age-related changes in expanded clonotypes. The percentage of naive T cells measured by flow cytometry correlated strongly with observed TCR beta diversity. Estimates of total diversity from one million sequenced T cells were regarded as lower bounds and underestimates. Because profiling used bulk unsorted PBMCs, naive and antigen-experienced compartments could not be compared conclusively. Compared with the aged group, the long-lived group had more naive CD4+ T cells, fewer expanded clones and increased TCR diversity, suggesting age selection. As age increased, observed TCR beta diversity per million T cells dropped in a roughly linear way, and a significant reduction was already evident by age about 36.

Libraries came from 5' RACE. The run used an Illumina HiSeq 2500. A second PCR of about 6 to 12 cycles was performed with a sample-barcoded 5' primer and a J-beta primer mix. A unique molecular identifier was introduced onto each TCR beta cDNA molecule by a template-switch 5' adaptor carrying 12 random nucleotides. Each sample yielded at least 2.5 million CDR3-containing paired-end reads. The Mint cDNA synthesis kit, primed by a TRBC-specific oligonucleotide, was used to synthesize first-strand cDNA from all RNA. All cDNA was treated with uracil-DNA glycosylase and then went through a first 18-cycle PCR with the universal primers M1SS and BC2_uni_R. Per the original workflow: For normalization, 1 million high-quality reads were randomly selected from each sample, with every read carrying a distinct molecular identifier. Reads sharing molecular identifiers were discarded rather than binned into consensus sequences. MiTCR, set to a Q25 quality threshold and the strictest error-elimination algorithm, was used for CDR3 identification, clonotype clustering and error correction. A nonparametric unseen species model with Euler transformation was used to estimate lower-bound total TCR beta diversity. TCRdb redid the processing of the public reads, applying fastp at Q25 and MiXCR, and retained in-frame beta chains. Entries are consolidated by CDR3 protein sequence, retaining the most common genes and DNA. The V and J calls follow TCRdb's processing rather than the paper's. The sample records 1,500,000 or so distinct CDR3 sequences, approximately 59% of which are singletons. The top ten clonotypes cover about 6.3% of the sample.

A remark on this clonotype: What antigen it recognizes has not been identified. No base quality values were provided; no much bigger clone lies one nucleotide off.

The donors were roughly 40 Caucasian individuals from Russia, aged 6 to 90 years, who were systemically healthy. Each donor gave around 9.5 milliliters of peripheral blood, collected into EDTA-treated Vacutainer tubes. PBMCs were isolated by Ficoll-Paque density-gradient centrifugation, with at least 6 million obtained per sample. Trizol reagent was used to extract total RNA from PBMCs, with at least 5 micrograms per sample. For every donor, flow cytometry on a PBMC aliquot measured the percentage of naive CD45RAhigh/CD27high T cells. This receptor was taken from a man aged 18 to 30 in good health. The sequenced sample was blood.

DNA sequence: TGTGCCAGCAGTTACGCTAGCGGGAGACCCGAAGAGACCCAGTACTTC. Its amino acids are CASSYASGRPEETQYF. The chain is made from TRBV6-5 and TRBJ2-5; TRBD2 fits 10 bases in the junction. The CDR3 sequence holds 16 residues, the cysteine and phenylalanine included. Of all the DNA, just the CDR3 is kept, 48 bases in frame from base 1. From V the trimming removes 2 bases and from J it removes 3 bases, while the gene matches leave 6 bases of the junction unaccounted for. The germline V gene yields MNHEY for CDR1 and SVGAGI for CDR2.